This record looks at one T cell receptor beta chain sequence and its context. The target of this receptor is not known. Base qualities are missing; no much larger clone stands one base away. This sample stems from a study of resident and recirculating memory T cells in vitiligo (dated 2018 in TCRdb). About the study as a whole: For TCR beta sequencing, each of a few stable vitiligo patients provided PBMCs along with epidermis taken by shave biopsy from two lesional and two nonlesional sites. Right before genomic DNA was extracted using the Qiagen DNeasy Blood & Tissue Kit, the samples were homogenized with no cell sorting step. The goal of the human TCR beta sequencing was to check whether lesional vitiligo skin contained specific clones that differed from the clones found in nonlesional skin and blood. General study outcomes and caveats: Clonality was not the same from one vitiligo lesion to another, and no unique dominant TCR clone turned up. TCR sequences were not conserved across biopsy sites or patients, suggesting that different T cell clones infiltrate different lesions, described as private specificity. Mechanistic studies in the future are needed to assess how much the detected T cell clones and the human Trm pools versus Tcm pools each contribute. Even within a single patient, overlap and correlation analysis found no significant repertoire overlap between any biopsies apart from each lesion compared with itself.

The immunoSEQ hsTCRB kit was used to amplify TCR beta chains from genomic DNA. The immunoSEQ service sequenced the TCR beta libraries on an Illumina MiSeq instrument. Processing in the source paper ran as follows. Analysis of the repertoire data was performed with the immunoSEQ Analyzer. The source is immuneACCESS, and TCRdb retained only in-frame sequences with V and J called. Part of the clones is not carried over; for the studies checked, unresolved V genes explain less than half of this, and the remainder is unexplained. V and J calls plus clone size are reproduced from that table; the DNA served to infer D and trimming. Across this sample there are tens of thousands of clones, with roughly 94% seen only once. The top ten clones comprise roughly 5% of the sample. Vitiligo was considered stable when no change in lesions had been observed over the previous 6 months. Stable patients also had to lack confetti depigmentation, a clinical sign of active vitiligo. Any patient who had received treatment in the previous three months was excluded. PBMCs were isolated from heparinized blood by Ficoll density gradient centrifugation and then flash-frozen.

This TCR was sampled from a male donor with vitiligo. The specimen sequenced was blood.

CDR3 reads: CASSLLLGTQGATNEKLFF. At the DNA level, the sequence is TGTGCCAGCAGCTTATTACTGGGGACACAGGGTGCAACTAATGAAAAACTGTTTTTT. Rearrangement joined TRBV11-2 to TRBJ1-4, and perhaps TRBD1 as D gene, on 6 matching bases. The germline ends are 19 bases apart after V is trimmed by 2 bases and J by 0 bases. CDR1 SGHAT and CDR2 FQNNGV are derived from the germline V gene. Counted from cysteine to phenylalanine, this CDR3 has 19 amino acids. CDR3 DNA only is kept here, 57 bases in frame from base 1.